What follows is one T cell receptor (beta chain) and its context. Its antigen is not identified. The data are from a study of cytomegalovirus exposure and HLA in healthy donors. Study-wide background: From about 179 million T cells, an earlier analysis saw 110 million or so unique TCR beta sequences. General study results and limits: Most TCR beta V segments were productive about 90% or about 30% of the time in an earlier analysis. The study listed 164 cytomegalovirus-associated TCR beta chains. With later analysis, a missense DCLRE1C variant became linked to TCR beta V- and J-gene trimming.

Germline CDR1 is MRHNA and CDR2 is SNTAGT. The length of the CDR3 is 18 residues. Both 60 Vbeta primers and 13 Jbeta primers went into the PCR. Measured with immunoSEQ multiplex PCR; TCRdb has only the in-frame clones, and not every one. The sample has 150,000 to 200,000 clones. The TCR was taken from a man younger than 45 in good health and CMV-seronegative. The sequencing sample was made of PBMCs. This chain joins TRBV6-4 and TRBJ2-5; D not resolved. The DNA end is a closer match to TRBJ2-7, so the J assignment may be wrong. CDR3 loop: CASSDSKDPRRGPYEQYF. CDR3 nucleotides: TGTGCCAGCAGTGACTCGAAAGACCCCCGACGAGGTCCCTACGAGCAGTACTTC.